This TCR beta chain is drawn from a study of blood T cell repertoires in COVID-19. In assigning cohorts, the study relied on participant-reported clinical history. Clones were sequenced by immunoSEQ multiplex PCR, and TCRdb holds only the in-frame ones, with some missing. The sample shows 250,000 to 350,000 clones, roughly 90% of them seen only once. Germline CDR1 SGHTA, CDR2 FQGNSA. J gave up 0 bases and V 4 bases, and 0 bases lay outside the gene matches. The CDR3 sequence is 15 residues long. The rearrangement joins TRBV7-2 to TRBJ1-6, with 7 bases identical to TRBD1. The source is a woman aged 18-29 years with acute COVID-19. Sequencing was performed on PBMCs or T cells enriched from blood (not recorded which). CDR3: CASSSGGSYNSPLHF. CDR3 in DNA: TGTGCCAGCAGCTCAGGGGGCTCCTATAATTCACCCCTCCACTTT.